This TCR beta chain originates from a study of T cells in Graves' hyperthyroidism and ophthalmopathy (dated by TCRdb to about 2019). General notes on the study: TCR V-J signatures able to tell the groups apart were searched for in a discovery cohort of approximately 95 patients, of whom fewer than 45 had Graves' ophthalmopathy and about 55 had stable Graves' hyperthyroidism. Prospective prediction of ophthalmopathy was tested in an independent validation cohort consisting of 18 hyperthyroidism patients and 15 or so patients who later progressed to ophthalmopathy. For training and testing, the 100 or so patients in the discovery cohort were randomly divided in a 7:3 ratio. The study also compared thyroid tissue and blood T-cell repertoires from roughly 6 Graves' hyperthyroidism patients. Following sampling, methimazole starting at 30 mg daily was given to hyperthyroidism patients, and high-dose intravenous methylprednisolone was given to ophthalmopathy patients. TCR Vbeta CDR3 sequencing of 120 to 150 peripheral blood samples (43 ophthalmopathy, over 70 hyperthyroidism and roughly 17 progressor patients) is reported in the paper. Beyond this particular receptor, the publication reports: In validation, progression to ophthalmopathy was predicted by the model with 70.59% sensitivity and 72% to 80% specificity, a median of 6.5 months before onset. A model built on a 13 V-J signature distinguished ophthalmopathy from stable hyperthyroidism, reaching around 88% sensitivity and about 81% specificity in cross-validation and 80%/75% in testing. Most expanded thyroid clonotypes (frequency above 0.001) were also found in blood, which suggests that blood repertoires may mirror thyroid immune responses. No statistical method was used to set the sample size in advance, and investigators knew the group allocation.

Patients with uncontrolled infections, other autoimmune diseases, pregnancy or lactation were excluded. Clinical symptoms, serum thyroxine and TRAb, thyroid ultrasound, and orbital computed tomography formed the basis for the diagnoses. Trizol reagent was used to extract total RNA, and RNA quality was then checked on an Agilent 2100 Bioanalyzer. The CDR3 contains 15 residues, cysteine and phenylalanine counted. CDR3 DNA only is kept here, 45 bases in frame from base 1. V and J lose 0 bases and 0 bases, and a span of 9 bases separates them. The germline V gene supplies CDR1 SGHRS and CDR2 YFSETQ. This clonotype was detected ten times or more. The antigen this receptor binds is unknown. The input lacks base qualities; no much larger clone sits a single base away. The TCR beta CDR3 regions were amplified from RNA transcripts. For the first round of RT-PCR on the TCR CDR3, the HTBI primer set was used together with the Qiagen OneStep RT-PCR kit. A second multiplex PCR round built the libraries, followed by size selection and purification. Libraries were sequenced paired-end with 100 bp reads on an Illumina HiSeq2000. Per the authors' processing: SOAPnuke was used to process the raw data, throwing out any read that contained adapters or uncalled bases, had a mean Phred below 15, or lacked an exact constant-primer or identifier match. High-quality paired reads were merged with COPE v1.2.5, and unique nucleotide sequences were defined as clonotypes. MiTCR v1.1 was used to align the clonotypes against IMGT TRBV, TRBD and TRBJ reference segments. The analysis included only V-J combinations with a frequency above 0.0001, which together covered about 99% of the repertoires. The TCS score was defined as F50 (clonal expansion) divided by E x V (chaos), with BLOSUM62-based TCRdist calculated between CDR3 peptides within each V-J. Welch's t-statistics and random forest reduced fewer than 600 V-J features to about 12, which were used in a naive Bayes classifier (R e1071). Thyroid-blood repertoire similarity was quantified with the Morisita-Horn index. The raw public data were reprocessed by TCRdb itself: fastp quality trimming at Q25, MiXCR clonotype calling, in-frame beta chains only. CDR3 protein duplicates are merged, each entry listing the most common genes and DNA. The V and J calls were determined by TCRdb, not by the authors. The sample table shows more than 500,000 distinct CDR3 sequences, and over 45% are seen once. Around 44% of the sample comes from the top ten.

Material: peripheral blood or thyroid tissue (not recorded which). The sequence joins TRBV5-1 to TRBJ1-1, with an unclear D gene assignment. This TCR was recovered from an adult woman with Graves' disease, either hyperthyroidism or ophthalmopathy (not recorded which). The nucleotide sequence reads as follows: TGCGCCAGCAGCTTGGAAATAGGGATGAACACTGAAGCTTTCTTT. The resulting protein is CASSLEIGMNTEAFF. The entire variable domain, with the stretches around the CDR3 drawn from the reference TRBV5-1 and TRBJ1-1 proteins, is KAGVTQTPRYLIKTRGQQVTLSCSPISGHRSVSWYQQTPGQGLQFLFEYFSETQRNKGNFPGRFSGRQFSNSRSEMNVSTLELGDSALYLCASSLEIGMNTEAFFGQGTRLTVV.